The TCR beta chain under discussion was sequenced for a study of blood T cells in healthy people across ages. For the second PCR, which ran for about 6 to 11 cycles, a sample-barcoded 5' primer and a J-beta primer mix were used. MiXCR, run by TCRdb on the 5' RACE reads, gives a single entry per CDR3 protein. The sample lists roughly 800,000 distinct CDR3 sequences, roughly 64% occurring once. Donor samples were obtained from healthy Caucasian individuals from Russia, aged about 6 to 90. Every donor provided 9.5 to 10 milliliters of peripheral blood. Germline V CDR1 and CDR2: SGHTA, FQGNSA. The CDR3 has 17 amino acids.

The V call is TRBV7-2, the J call TRBJ2-1, with TRBD2 matching 9 bases. The DNA end lines up better with TRBJ2-7; the J call may be wrong. This receptor was obtained from a man younger than 40 in good health. Material for sequencing was blood. CDR3 in amino acids: CASSLNPSGAGYNEQYF. CDR3 DNA: TGTGCCAGCAGCTTAAATCCTAGCGGGGCTGGGTACAATGAGCAGTACTTC.